Here is one TCR beta chain with its context. This clonotype has a count of ten or more. The specificity of this receptor is unknown. One base away there is no much larger clone; base qualities are not given. TCR cDNA was made using 5'RACE template switching, a step that added a universal primer site and unique molecular identifiers. cDNA synthesis was primed from both the TCR alpha and TCR beta constant segments. Libraries were amplified in two PCR steps, with sample barcodes and sequencing adapters added in the second step. Sequencing of the libraries was done on either Illumina HiSeq 2500 (2x100 bp) or NovaSeq (2x150 bp). On the authors' methods: MIGEC was used to demultiplex reads and collapse the reads into UMI consensus sequences, and MiXCR was used for V(D)J alignment. Using edgeR on replicate PBMC samples, clonotypes were called vaccine-responding if FDR was below 0.01 and the log2 fold change was above 5 up to day 15. Each bulk clonotype received a CD4 or CD8 identity based on whether the sequenced CD4 or CD8 repertoire contained that clonotype at higher abundance. TCRdb reanalyzed the raw reads on its own, using fastp at Q25 for trimming and MiXCR for clone calling, and kept in-frame beta chains. Merged by CDR3 protein, the rows form single entries marked with the most common genes and DNA. Clone size and V and J calls follow TCRdb, not the original study. Present in this sample are about 630,000 distinct CDR3 sequences, roughly an eighth of which were seen just once. About 15% of the sample comes from the top ten.

These data originate in a study of T cells after yellow fever vaccination (dated by TCRdb to about 2019). Turning to the overall study: The SMART-Seq v4 Ultra Low Input RNA kit was used to prepare libraries from fractions with low cell numbers. To track T-cell clones before and after primary and booster YFV17D yellow fever vaccination, bulk TCR alpha and beta repertoires were sequenced longitudinally. Two healthy male donors, one aged 18 to 30 and one aged 30 to 40 years, were included in the cohort. Bulk PBMC replicates and cell subsets were isolated from blood drawn at multiple timepoints before and after both primary and secondary immunization. The study at large found these results: FACS-sorted repertoires could contain abundant contaminating clonotypes from the bulk population, so computational filtering was required. A small share of clonotypes occurred in both CD4 and CD8 compartments, likely arising from convergent recombination. Because the study included only a couple of donors, the extent to which the findings can be generalized is limited. After the booster, most clones that had expanded after primary vaccination were detected again (around 97% of CD4 and over 75% of CD8), suggesting broad maintenance of memory. Compared with the primary T-cell response, the secondary T-cell response was weaker but faster, peaking on day 5 rather than day 15.

The CDR3 numbers 13 residues from cysteine through phenylalanine. The only DNA kept is the CDR3, 39 bases in frame from the first base. The trim is 4 bases for V and 5 bases for J, with a gap of 10 bases between the germline ends. In the germline V gene, CDR1 corresponds to SGHTA and CDR2 to FQGNSA. The label giving this sample's treatment or condition can be read as: live attenuated yellow fever vaccine strain. At each blood-draw timepoint, two biological replicates of bulk PBMCs were collected. PBMCs were isolated from peripheral blood using a standard Ficoll-Paque protocol. RNA was extracted with TriZol from bulk PBMCs, CD4 and CD8 fractions, and dextramer-positive and dextramer-negative fractions.

The origin of this receptor is a man younger than 40 who received the YFV17D yellow fever vaccine. This material consisted of PBMCs, taken on the day of the yellow fever booster vaccination. The chain is encoded by TRBV7-2 joined to TRBJ2-3, with a tentative D call of TRBD1 or TRBD2, each matching 5 bases. The sequence in DNA is TGTGCCAGCAGCTACGGGACCCGAGATACGCAGTATTTT. Its coded protein is CASSYGTRDTQYF.